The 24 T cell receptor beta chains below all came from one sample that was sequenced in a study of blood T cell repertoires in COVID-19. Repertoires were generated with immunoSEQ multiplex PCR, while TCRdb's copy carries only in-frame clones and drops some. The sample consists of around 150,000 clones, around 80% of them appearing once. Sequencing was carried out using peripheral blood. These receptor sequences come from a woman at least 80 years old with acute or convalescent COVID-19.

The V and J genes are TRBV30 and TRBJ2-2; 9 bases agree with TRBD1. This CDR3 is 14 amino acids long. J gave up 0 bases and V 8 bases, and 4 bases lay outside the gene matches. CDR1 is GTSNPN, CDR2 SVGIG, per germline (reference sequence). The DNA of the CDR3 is TGTGCCCTGGACAGGGGAACGAACACCGGGGAGCTGTTTTTT. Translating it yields CALDRGTNTGELFF.

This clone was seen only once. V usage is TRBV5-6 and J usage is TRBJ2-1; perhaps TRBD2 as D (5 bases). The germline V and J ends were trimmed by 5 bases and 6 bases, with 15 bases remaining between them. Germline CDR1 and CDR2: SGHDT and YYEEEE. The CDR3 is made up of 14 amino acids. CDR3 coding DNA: TGTGCCAGCAGACTTGGCTACGGGGTCAATGAGCAGTTCTTC. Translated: CASRLGYGVNEQFF.

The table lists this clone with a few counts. Here the CDR3 DNA reads TGTGCCACCAGTGATGCCTCGGGGGGGACCCAAGAGACCCAGTACTTC. Its translation: CATSDASGGTQETQYF. V gene TRBV24-1 combines with J gene TRBJ2-5, with 8 bases matching TRBD2. The CDR3 has 16 amino acids. The J segment lost 1 base and the V segment lost 3 bases, leaving 6 bases of the junction unmatched. Germline assignment: CDR1 KGHDR and CDR2 SFDVKD.

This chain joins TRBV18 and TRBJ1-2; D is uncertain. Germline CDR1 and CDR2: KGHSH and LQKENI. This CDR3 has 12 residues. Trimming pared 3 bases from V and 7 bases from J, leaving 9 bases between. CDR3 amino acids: CASSPTFGGYTF. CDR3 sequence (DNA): TGTGCCAGCTCACCGACTTTCGGTGGCTACACCTTC.

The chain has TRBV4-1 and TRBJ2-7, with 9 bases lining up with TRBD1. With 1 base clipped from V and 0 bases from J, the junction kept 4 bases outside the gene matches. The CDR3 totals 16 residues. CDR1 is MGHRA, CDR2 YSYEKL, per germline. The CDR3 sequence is CASSQAGQGRSYEQYF. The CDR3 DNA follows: TGCGCCAGCAGCCAAGCAGGACAGGGGCGCTCCTACGAGCAGTACTTC.

The CDR3 spells CASSPGGAYEQYF. CDR3 nucleotides: TGTGCCAGCAGCCCCGGGGGGGCCTACGAGCAGTACTTC. This sequence joins TRBV11-2 and TRBJ2-7; TRBD2 matches at 8 bases. The CDR3 extends over 13 amino acids. Trimming at V came to 5 bases and at J to 2 bases, leaving 2 bases not matched to a gene. CDR1 SGHAT and CDR2 FQNNGV come from the germline V gene.

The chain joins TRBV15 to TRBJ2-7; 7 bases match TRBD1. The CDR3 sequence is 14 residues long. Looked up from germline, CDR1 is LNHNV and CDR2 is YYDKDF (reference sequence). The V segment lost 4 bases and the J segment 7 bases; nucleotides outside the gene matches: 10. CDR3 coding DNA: TGTGCCACCAGCAAGACAGGGTCCGTAGGTGAGCAGTACTTC. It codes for CATSKTGSVGEQYF.

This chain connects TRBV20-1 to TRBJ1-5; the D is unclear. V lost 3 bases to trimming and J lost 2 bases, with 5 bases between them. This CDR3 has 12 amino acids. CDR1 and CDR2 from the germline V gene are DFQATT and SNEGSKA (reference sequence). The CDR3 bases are TGCAGTGCTAGTCCCGGCAATCAGCCCCAGCATTTT. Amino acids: CSASPGNQPQHF.

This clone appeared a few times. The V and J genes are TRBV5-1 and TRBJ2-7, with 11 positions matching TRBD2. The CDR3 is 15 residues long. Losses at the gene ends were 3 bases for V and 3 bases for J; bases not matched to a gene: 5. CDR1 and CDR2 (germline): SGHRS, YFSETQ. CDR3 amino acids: CASSWGLADIYEQYF. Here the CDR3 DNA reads TGCGCCAGCAGCTGGGGACTAGCGGATATCTACGAGCAGTACTTC.

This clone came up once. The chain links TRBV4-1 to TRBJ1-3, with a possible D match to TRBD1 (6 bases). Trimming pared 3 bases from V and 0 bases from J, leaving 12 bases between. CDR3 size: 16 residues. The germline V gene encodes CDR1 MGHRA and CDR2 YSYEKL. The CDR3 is CASSHLGQSSGNTIYF. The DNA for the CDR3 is TGCGCCAGCAGCCACCTAGGACAGTCCTCTGGAAACACCATATATTTT.

The CDR3 is CASREPQGAGEKLFF. CDR3 nucleotide sequence: TGTGCCAGCAGGGAACCCCAGGGGGCAGGGGAAAAACTGTTTTTT. This rearrangement joins TRBV25-1 to TRBJ1-4, with 8 bases fitting TRBD1. The CDR3 covers 15 residues. Germline CDR1 reads MGHDK; CDR2 reads SYGVNS. Trimming took 6 bases from V and 8 from J; bases not matched to a gene: 11.

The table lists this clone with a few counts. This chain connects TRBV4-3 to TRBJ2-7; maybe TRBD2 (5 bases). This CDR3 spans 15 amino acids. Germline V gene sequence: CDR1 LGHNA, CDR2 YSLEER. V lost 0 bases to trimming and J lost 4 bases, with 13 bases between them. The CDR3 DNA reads TGCGCCAGCAGCCAAGATCAAAGCGGAGCTTACGAGCAGTACTTC. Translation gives CASSQDQSGAYEQYF.

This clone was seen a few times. The CDR3 spells CASARDSEAFF. CDR3 nucleotide sequence: TGTGCCAGCGCTCGGGACTCTGAAGCTTTCTTT. The V gene is TRBV2, the J gene TRBJ1-1; tentative D call: TRBD1 (5 bases). The germline V gene has CDR1 SNHLY and CDR2 FYNNEI. This CDR3 is 11 amino acids long. The V gene lost 8 bases and the J gene lost 6 bases, with 10 bases spanning the gap.

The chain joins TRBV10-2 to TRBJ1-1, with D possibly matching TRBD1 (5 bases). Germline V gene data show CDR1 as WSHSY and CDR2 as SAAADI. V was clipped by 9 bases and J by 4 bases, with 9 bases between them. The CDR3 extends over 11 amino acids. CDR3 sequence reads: CASLRGTEAFF. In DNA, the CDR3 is TGCGCCAGTCTTAGGGGCACTGAAGCTTTCTTT.

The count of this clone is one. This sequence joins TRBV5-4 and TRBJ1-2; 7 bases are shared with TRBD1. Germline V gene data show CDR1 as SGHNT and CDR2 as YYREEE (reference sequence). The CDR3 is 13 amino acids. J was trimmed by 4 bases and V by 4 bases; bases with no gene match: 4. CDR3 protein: CASSRGTVYGYTF. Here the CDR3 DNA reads TGTGCCAGCAGCAGAGGGACAGTCTATGGCTACACCTTC.

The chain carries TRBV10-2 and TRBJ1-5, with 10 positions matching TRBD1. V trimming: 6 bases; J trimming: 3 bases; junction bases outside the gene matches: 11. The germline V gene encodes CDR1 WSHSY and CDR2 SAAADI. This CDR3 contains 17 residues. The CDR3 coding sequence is TGCGCCAGCAGGGACAGGGGGACTAGAGGAGCCAATCAGCCCCAGCATTTT. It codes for CASRDRGTRGANQPQHF.

CDR3 loop: CASSLGLAGGYEQFF. CDR3 DNA sequence: TGCGCCAGCAGCTTGGGGCTAGCGGGAGGGTATGAGCAGTTCTTC. J is TRBJ2-1 and V is TRBV5-1; 12 bases agree with TRBD2. CDR1 is SGHRS, CDR2 YFSETQ, per germline. The CDR3 has 15 amino acids. V lost 0 bases to trimming and J lost 8 bases; unmatched junction nucleotides: 3.

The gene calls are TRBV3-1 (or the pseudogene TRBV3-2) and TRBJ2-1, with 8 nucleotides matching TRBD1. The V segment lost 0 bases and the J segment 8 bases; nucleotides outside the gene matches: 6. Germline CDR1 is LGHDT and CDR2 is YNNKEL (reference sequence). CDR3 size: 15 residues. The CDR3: CASSQDWTGSDEQFF. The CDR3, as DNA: TGTGCCAGCAGCCAAGATTGGACAGGGAGCGATGAGCAGTTCTTC.

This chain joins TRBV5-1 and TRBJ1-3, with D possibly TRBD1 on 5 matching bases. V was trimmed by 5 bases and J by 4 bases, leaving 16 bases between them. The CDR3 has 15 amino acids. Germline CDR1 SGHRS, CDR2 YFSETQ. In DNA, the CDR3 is TGCGCCAGCAGAAGCTCAGGGTATTTCGGAAACACCATATATTTT. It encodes CASRSSGYFGNTIYF.

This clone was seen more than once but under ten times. The CDR3 loop is CASSIRRASTDTQYF. CDR3 sequence (DNA): TGTGCCAGCAGTATTCGAAGAGCTAGCACAGATACGCAGTATTTT. The V and J genes are TRBV25-1 and TRBJ2-3; D is uncertain. Trimming took 5 bases from V and 0 from J, leaving 12 bases between them. Germline loops: CDR1 MGHDK, CDR2 SYGVNS. The CDR3 covers 15 residues.

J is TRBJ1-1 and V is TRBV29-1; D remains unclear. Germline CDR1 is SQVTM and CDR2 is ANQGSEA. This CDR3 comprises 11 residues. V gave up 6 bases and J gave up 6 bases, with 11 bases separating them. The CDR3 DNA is TGCAGCGTCCTCGCGGGCGCTGAAGCTTTCTTT. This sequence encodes CSVLAGAEAFF.

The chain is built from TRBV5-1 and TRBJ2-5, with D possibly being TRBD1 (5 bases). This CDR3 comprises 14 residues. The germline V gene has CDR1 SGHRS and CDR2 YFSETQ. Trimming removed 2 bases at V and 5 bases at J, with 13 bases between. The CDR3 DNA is TGCGCCAGCAGCTTAGCAGGGTCGAGTGAGACCCAGTACTTC. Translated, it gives CASSLAGSSETQYF.

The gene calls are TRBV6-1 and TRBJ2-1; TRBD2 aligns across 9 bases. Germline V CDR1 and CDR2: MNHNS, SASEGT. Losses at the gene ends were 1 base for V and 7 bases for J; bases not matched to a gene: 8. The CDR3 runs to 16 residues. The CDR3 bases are TGTGCCAGCAGTGAAGTGGCTAGCGGGATTGAGAATGAGCAGTTCTTC. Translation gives CASSEVASGIENEQFF.

CDR3 protein: CASANGREGAYNEQFF. CDR3 in DNA: TGCGCCAGCGCCAACGGGCGGGAGGGGGCCTACAATGAGCAGTTCTTC. The gene calls are TRBV10-1 and TRBJ2-1; TRBD2 matches at 9 bases. V lost 8 bases and J lost 2; bases outside the gene matches: 10. The CDR3 is made up of 16 amino acids. Germline values: CDR1 WNHNN, CDR2 SYGVQD (reference sequence).